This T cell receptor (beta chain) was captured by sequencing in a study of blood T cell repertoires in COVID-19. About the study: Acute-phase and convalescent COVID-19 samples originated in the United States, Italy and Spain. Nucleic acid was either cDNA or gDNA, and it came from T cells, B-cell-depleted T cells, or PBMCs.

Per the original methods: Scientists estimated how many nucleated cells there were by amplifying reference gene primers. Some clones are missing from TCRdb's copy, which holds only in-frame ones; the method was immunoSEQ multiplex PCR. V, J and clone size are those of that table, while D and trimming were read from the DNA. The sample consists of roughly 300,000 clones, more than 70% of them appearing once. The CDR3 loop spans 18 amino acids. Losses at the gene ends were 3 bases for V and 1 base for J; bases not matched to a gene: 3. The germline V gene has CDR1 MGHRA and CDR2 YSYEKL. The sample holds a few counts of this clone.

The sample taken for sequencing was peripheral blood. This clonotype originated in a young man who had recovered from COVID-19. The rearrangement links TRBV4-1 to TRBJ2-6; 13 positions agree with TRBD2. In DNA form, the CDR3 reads TGCGCCAGCAGCCACGGACTAGCGGGGGAATCTGGGGCCAACGTCCTGACTTTC. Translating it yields CASSHGLAGESGANVLTF.